A single sample is the source of the 27 T cell receptor beta chains below, sequenced in a study of cytomegalovirus exposure and HLA in healthy donors. Both 60 Vbeta primers and 13 Jbeta primers went into the PCR. Some clones are missing from TCRdb's copy, which holds only in-frame ones; the method was immunoSEQ multiplex PCR. The table records some 160,000 clones, roughly 80% of them present only once. The source material was PBMCs. These receptor sequences come from a male donor in good health and CMV-seropositive.

The gene calls are TRBV6-4 and TRBJ2-5; tentatively, D is TRBD1 (5 bases). CDR1 is MRHNA and CDR2 is SNTAGT in the germline V gene. This CDR3 region has 13 residues. V was shortened by 2 bases and J by 5 bases, with 9 bases between the two germline ends. CDR3 DNA sequence: TGTGCCAGCAGTGACCGGCCAGGGGAGACCCAGTACTTC. As protein: CASSDRPGETQYF.

The chain joins TRBV5-6 to TRBJ1-2, with unresolved D. CDR3 length: 14 amino acids. Germline assignment: CDR1 SGHDT and CDR2 YYEEEE. Trimming left V 3 bases short and J 2 bases short, with 11 bases between. CDR3 DNA sequence: TGTGCCAGCAGCTGGCTGGGAGAGAACTATGGCTACACCTTC. This encodes CASSWLGENYGYTF.

The chain is built from TRBV30 and TRBJ2-1; possible D gene TRBD2, 6 bases. The ends were cut back, 1 base at V and 1 base at J, with 17 bases in the middle. This CDR3 has 17 amino acids. Per the germline V gene, CDR1 is GTSNPN and CDR2 is SVGIG (reference sequence). The CDR3: CAWSEISRDWSYNEQFF. Here the CDR3 DNA reads TGTGCCTGGAGTGAAATTTCGCGGGACTGGTCCTACAATGAGCAGTTCTTC.

The chain employs TRBV5-6 and TRBJ2-3; 8 bases are a match to TRBD1. The J segment lost 3 bases and the V segment lost 4 bases, leaving 4 bases of the junction unmatched. The CDR3 totals 14 residues. Germline CDR1 and CDR2: SGHDT and YYEEEE. CDR3 loop: CASSPGQGTDTQYF. DNA for the CDR3: TGTGCCAGCAGCCCAGGACAGGGAACAGATACGCAGTATTTT.

V is TRBV7-2 and J is TRBJ2-4; D unresolved. The V end was cut by 1 base, the J end by 8 bases, with 12 bases between. The CDR3 spans 14 residues. Germline V CDR1 and CDR2: SGHTA, FQGNSA. The CDR3 spells CASSLEVRNHIQYF. CDR3 coding DNA: TGTGCCAGCAGCTTAGAAGTCAGGAATCACATTCAGTACTTC.

V and J are TRBV7-9 and TRBJ1-1; 7 bases fit TRBD1. The trim removed 2 bases at V and 0 bases at J, leaving 6 bases unmatched. Germline V gene lookup returns CDR1 SEHNR and CDR2 FQNEAQ (reference sequence). The CDR3 length is 16 residues. CDR3 sequence (DNA): TGTGCCAGCAGCTTACCCGGGACAGCCATGAACACTGAAGCTTTCTTT. As protein: CASSLPGTAMNTEAFF.

The chain is built from TRBV9 and TRBJ2-1; 9 nucleotides match TRBD2. The germline gives CDR1 SGDLS, CDR2 YYNGEE. The CDR3 has 16 residues. V was clipped by 0 bases and J by 6 bases; unmatched bases: 7. CDR3: CASSVGVAGAGNEQFF. In nucleotides, the CDR3 is TGTGCCAGCAGCGTAGGGGTAGCGGGGGCCGGCAATGAGCAGTTCTTC.

This clone came up a few times. J is TRBJ1-2 and V is TRBV5-6, with a tentative D call TRBD1 (6 bases). Trimming shortened V by 2 bases and J by 7 bases, and 21 bases separated the two germline ends. This CDR3 contains 16 residues. The germline gives CDR1 SGHDT, CDR2 YYEEEE. The CDR3 is CASSLLQGQGAGGYTF. The CDR3, as DNA: TGTGCCAGCAGCTTACTACAGGGCCAGGGAGCTGGTGGCTACACCTTC.

The chain combines TRBV5-1 with TRBJ1-4, with D possibly matching TRBD1 (5 bases). V was shortened by 1 base and J by 0 bases, with 7 bases between the two germline ends. Germline loops: CDR1 SGHRS, CDR2 YFSETQ. The CDR3 covers 15 residues. In nucleotides, the CDR3 is TGCGCCAGCAGCTTGTCGGGGGCAACTAATGAAAAACTGTTTTTT. Its protein product is CASSLSGATNEKLFF.

V gene TRBV19 combines with J gene TRBJ1-5; 7 bases match TRBD1. Germline V gene sequence: CDR1 LNHDA, CDR2 SQIVND (reference sequence). CDR3 length: 15 residues. Germline trimming cut 9 bases from V and 3 bases from J; bases unmatched to any gene: 11. In nucleotides, the CDR3 is TGTGCCAGCAATACAGGGGTGATATCCAATCAGCCCCAGCATTTT. Residues: CASNTGVISNQPQHF.

This clone came up once. The chain combines TRBV7-8 with TRBJ2-7; 9 nucleotides agree with TRBD1. Looked up from germline, CDR1 is SGHVS and CDR2 is FQNEAQ. This CDR3 has 16 residues. With V trimmed by 5 bases and J by 1 base, 9 bases remained unmatched. CDR3 DNA: TGTGCCAGCAGCGCTACTATCGGACAGGGGTCCTACGAGCAGTACTTC. Translation gives CASSATIGQGSYEQYF.

The sample holds a few counts of this clone. This chain connects TRBV5-1 to TRBJ2-2; D gene uncertain. Looked up from germline, CDR1 is SGHRS and CDR2 is YFSETQ. The CDR3 is 16 amino acids. The V end lost 3 bases, the J end lost 5 bases, and 17 bases lay between the germline ends. DNA for the CDR3: TGCGCCAGCAGCTCTTCTGTCGAGCCCGGTACCGGGGAGCTGTTTTTT. The encoded protein is CASSSSVEPGTGELFF.

The chain recombines TRBV6-5 with TRBJ2-7; weak D call: TRBD2 (5 bases). V lost 6 bases, J lost 2 bases, and 8 bases lay in between. Per germline, CDR1 MNHEY and CDR2 SVGAGI. The CDR3 contains 12 residues. The DNA for the CDR3 is TGTGCCAGCAGCCCCGGGGCCTACGAGCAGTACTTC. As protein: CASSPGAYEQYF.

This clone came up a few times. The chain uses TRBV14 and TRBJ2-1; D may be TRBD2 (5 bases). The CDR3 has 17 residues. The V end was cut by 1 base, the J end by 4 bases, with 17 bases between. The germline V gene has CDR1 SGHDN and CDR2 FVKESK. CDR3 bases: TGTGCCAGCAGCCAAGGCGAGTTTACGGGAAGGTACAATGAGCAGTTCTTC. The encoded protein is CASSQGEFTGRYNEQFF.

The J gene is TRBJ1-6, the V gene TRBV10-1; 7 positions agree with TRBD1. This CDR3 is 16 amino acids long. Trimming cost V 0 bases and J 2 bases; bases outside gene matches: 1. The germline V gene has CDR1 WNHNN and CDR2 SYGVQD (reference sequence). This chain's CDR3 is CASSESTGAYNSPLHF. The DNA of the CDR3 is TGCGCCAGCAGTGAGTCCACAGGGGCCTATAATTCACCCCTCCACTTT.

This rearrangement joins TRBV5-1 to TRBJ2-4; D is perhaps TRBD2 (5 bases). Germline values: CDR1 SGHRS, CDR2 YFSETQ. V was pared by 0 bases and J by 8 bases, with 12 bases between. The CDR3 sequence is 14 residues long. The CDR3 DNA reads TGCGCCAGCAGCTTGGATGAGGGTAGGGACATTCAGTACTTC. Encoded protein: CASSLDEGRDIQYF.

The gene calls are TRBV7-9 and TRBJ2-3; 11 bases line up with TRBD2. CDR3 length equals 17 residues. The germline V gene encodes CDR1 SEHNR and CDR2 FQNEAQ (reference sequence). V was clipped by 3 bases and J by 3 bases; unmatched bases: 8. CDR3 loop: CASSFPLAGGRTDTQYF. As DNA, the CDR3 is TGTGCCAGCAGCTTCCCCTTAGCGGGAGGGCGGACAGATACGCAGTATTTT.

The V call is TRBV6-5, the J call TRBJ1-6; 8 bases match TRBD1. This CDR3 has 16 amino acids. V lost 4 bases and J lost 10; bases outside the gene matches: 12. The germline CDR1 and CDR2 sequences are MNHEY and SVGAGI. CDR3 amino acids: CASSSLRRQGRSPLHF. CDR3 DNA: TGTGCCAGCAGTTCCTTGCGCCGACAGGGGAGATCACCCCTCCACTTT.

The rearrangement links TRBV19 to TRBJ1-2; 9 bases match TRBD1. The V gene end was trimmed by 2 bases and the J gene end by 2 bases; junction bases not matched to a gene: 6. CDR1 and CDR2 (germline): LNHDA, SQIVND (reference sequence). CDR3 length: 16 residues. CDR3: CASSIRRDRVNYGYTF. As DNA, the CDR3 is TGTGCCAGTAGTATACGCCGGGACAGGGTAAACTATGGCTACACCTTC.

V gene TRBV28 combines with J gene TRBJ1-4; 8 positions match TRBD1. Germline V gene sequence: CDR1 MDHEN, CDR2 SYDVKM. V was pared by 5 bases and J by 6 bases, with 8 bases of the junction left unmatched. This CDR3 has 15 residues. CDR3 sequence reads: CASSPEDREDEKLFF. DNA for the CDR3: TGTGCCAGCAGTCCTGAGGACAGGGAGGATGAAAAACTGTTTTTT.

Worth noting for this clone: One end of the junction does not line up with germline, which may come from a read error. The chain is built from TRBV30 and TRBJ2-6, with a possible D match to TRBD1 (5 bases). The CDR3 runs to 15 residues. The V gene's germline CDR1 is GTSNPN and CDR2 SVGIG (reference sequence). CDR3 nucleotides: TGTGCCTGGACCCGTAGTTCCTCTGGGGCCAACGGCCTGACTTTC. This gives the protein CAWTRSSSGANGLTF.

The chain combines TRBV9 with TRBJ1-1, with D possibly TRBD1 on 6 matching bases. CDR3 length: 14 amino acids. Germline V gene data show CDR1 as SGDLS and CDR2 as YYNGEE. With 3 bases removed from V and 0 bases from J, the gap between germline ends came to 9 bases. CDR3 DNA: TGTGCCAGCAGCGGACAGGCCTTGAACACTGAAGCTTTCTTT. Protein: CASSGQALNTEAFF.

The chain is built from TRBV6-5 and TRBJ2-3; 11 bases line up with TRBD2. This CDR3 is 16 amino acids long. V shed 2 bases and J 1 base; nucleotides not matched to a gene: 2. Germline V gives CDR1 MNHEY, CDR2 SVGAGI. CDR3 sequence reads: CASSYVGLAGTDTQYF. The CDR3 DNA sequence: TGTGCCAGCAGTTACGTGGGACTAGCGGGCACAGATACGCAGTATTTT.

This clone has just a few counts. V is TRBV19 and J is TRBJ1-1; D may be TRBD1 (6 bases). This CDR3 is 14 amino acids long. V lost 10 bases and J 4 bases, leaving 19 bases between the germline ends. Germline CDR1 and CDR2: LNHDA and SQIVND (reference sequence). In nucleotides, the CDR3 is TGTGCCACCAGCCGGGACACCAGTAGCACTGAAGCTTTCTTT. The encoded protein is CATSRDTSSTEAFF.

The V gene is TRBV27, the J gene TRBJ2-2, with TRBD2 identical over 7 bases. J lost 4 bases, V lost 3 bases, and 14 bases had no gene match. CDR1 and CDR2 from the germline V gene are MNHEY and SMNVEV (reference sequence). The CDR3 length is 18 residues. CDR3 in amino acids: CASSFLASGFWSTGELFF. The CDR3 bases are TGTGCCAGCAGTTTCCTTGCTAGCGGATTCTGGAGCACCGGGGAGCTGTTTTTT.

The chain carries TRBV28 and TRBJ2-7, with 10 bases fitting TRBD1. Germline CDR1 MDHEN, CDR2 SYDVKM. V shed 6 bases and J 7 bases; nucleotides not matched to a gene: 9. The CDR3 consists of 14 residues. The CDR3 spells CASSRGQGIGEQYF. CDR3 in DNA: TGTGCCAGCAGCAGGGGACAGGGGATTGGGGAGCAGTACTTC.

This clone was seen once. This sequence joins TRBV5-4 and TRBJ2-5; 7 bases are shared with TRBD2. The end of the DNA fits TRBJ2-7 better, so the J call may be wrong. The length of the CDR3 is 13 residues. Germline values: CDR1 SGHNT, CDR2 YYREEE (reference sequence). The CDR3 protein is CASSTRTSYEQYF. CDR3 nucleotides: TGTGCCAGCAGCACGAGGACTAGCTACGAGCAGTACTTC.